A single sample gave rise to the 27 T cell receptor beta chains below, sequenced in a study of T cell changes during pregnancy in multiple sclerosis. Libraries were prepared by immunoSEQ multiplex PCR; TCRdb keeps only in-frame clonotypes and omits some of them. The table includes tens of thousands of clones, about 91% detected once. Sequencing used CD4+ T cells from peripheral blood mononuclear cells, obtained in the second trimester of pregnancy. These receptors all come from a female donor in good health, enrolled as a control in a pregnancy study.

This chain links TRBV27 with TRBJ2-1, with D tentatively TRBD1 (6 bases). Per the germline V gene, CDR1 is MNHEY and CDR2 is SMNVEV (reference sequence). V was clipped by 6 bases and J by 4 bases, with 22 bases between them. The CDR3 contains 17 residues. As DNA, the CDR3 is TGTGCCAGCAGCCCCACAGGGATATTGAGGGGTTACAATGAGCAGTTCTTC. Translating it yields CASSPTGILRGYNEQFF.

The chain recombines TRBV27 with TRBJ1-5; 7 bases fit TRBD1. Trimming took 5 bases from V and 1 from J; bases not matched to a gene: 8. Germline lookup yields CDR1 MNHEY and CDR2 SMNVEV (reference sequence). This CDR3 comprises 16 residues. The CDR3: CASSRLRDSSNQPQHF. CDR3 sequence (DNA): TGTGCCAGCAGTCGCCTGAGGGACAGCAGCAATCAGCCCCAGCATTTT.

The CDR3 nucleotides read TGTGCCAGCCAGACTAGCGGGTCTCTCAATGAGCAGTTCTTC. The encoded protein is CASQTSGSLNEQFF. The chain is built from TRBV6-5 and TRBJ2-1; 10 bases align to TRBD2. CDR1 and CDR2 (germline): MNHEY, SVGAGI. The CDR3 covers 14 residues. V lost 8 bases and J lost 6; bases outside the gene matches: 7.

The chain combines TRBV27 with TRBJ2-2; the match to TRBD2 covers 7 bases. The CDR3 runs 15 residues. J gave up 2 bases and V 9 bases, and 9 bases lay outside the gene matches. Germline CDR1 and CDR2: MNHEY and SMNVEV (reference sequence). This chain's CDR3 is CASLAGDLNTGELFF. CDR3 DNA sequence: TGTGCCAGTTTGGCGGGGGACCTAAACACCGGGGAGCTGTTTTTT.

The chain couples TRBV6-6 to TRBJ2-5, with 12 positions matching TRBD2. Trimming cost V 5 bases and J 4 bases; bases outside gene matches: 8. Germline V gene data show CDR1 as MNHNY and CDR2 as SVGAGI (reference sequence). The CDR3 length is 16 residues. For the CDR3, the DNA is TGTGCCAGCAGTACTCAAACTAGCGGGAGGCTAGAGACCCAGTACTTC. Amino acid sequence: CASSTQTSGRLETQYF.

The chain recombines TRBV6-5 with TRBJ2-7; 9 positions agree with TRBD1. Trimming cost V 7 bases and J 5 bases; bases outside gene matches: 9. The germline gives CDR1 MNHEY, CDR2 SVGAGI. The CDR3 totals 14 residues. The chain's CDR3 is CASNGDRASHEQYF. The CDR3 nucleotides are TGTGCCAGCAATGGGGACAGGGCGTCCCACGAGCAGTACTTC.

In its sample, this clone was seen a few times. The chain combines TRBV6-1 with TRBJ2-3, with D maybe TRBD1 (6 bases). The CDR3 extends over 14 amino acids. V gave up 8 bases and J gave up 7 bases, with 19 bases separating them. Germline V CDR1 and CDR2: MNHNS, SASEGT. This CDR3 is CASQPGQTFNTQYF. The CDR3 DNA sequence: TGTGCCAGCCAACCGGGACAAACCTTTAATACGCAGTATTTT.

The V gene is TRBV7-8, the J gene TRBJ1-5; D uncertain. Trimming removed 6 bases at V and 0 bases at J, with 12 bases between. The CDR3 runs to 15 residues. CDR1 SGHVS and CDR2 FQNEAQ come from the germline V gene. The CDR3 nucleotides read TGTGCCAGCAGGCCAACTCGGGGTAGCAATCAGCCCCAGCATTTT. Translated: CASRPTRGSNQPQHF.

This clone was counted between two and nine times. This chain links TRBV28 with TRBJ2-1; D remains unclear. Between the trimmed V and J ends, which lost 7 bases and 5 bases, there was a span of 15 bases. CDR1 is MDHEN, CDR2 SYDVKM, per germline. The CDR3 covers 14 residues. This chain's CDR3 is CASTPPRLNNEQFF. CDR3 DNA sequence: TGTGCCAGCACCCCCCCCCGACTCAACAATGAGCAGTTCTTC.

CDR3 sequence reads: CASRGGRGQETQYF. The CDR3 DNA sequence: TGTGCCAGTAGGGGGGGGAGGGGCCAAGAGACCCAGTACTTC. The chain carries TRBV19 and TRBJ2-5; 7 positions match TRBD2. CDR1 and CDR2 (germline): LNHDA, SQIVND (reference sequence). The CDR3 covers 14 residues. V trimming: 6 bases; J trimming: 1 base; junction bases outside the gene matches: 5. Filled out from reference TRBV19 and TRBJ2-5, the complete variable domain reads DGGITQSPKYLFRKEGQNVTLSCEQNLNHDAMYWYRQDPGQGLRLIYYSQIVNDFQKGDIAEGYSVSREKKESFPLTVTSAQKNPTAFYLCASRGGRGQETQYFGPGTRLLVL.

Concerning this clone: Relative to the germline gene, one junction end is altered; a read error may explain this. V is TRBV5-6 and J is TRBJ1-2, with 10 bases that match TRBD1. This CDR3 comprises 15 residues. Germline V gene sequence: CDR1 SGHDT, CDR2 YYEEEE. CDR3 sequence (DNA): TGTGCCAGCAGTTTGGGACAGGGGTACGCCTATGGCTACACCTTC. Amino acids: CASSLGQGYAYGYTF.

CDR3 coding DNA: TGTGCCAGCAGTTACCGGACAGGGGGAAATTCACCCCTCCACTTT. This encodes CASSYRTGGNSPLHF. This rearrangement joins TRBV6-5 to TRBJ1-6, with 10 bases lining up with TRBD1. The CDR3 runs 15 residues. V shed 2 bases and J 7 bases; nucleotides not matched to a gene: 2. CDR1 is MNHEY and CDR2 is SVGAGI in the germline V gene.

The CDR3 DNA reads as TGTGCCAGCAGCTTGCTGACTAATGAAAAACTGTTTTTT. Its translation: CASSLLTNEKLFF. This chain joins TRBV5-5 and TRBJ1-4, with unresolved D. The CDR3 contains 13 residues. V gave up 1 base and J gave up 2 bases, with 3 bases separating them. Germline V gene sequence: CDR1 SGHKS, CDR2 YYEKEE (reference sequence). The full variable domain, in which reference TRBV5-5 and TRBJ1-4 provide the parts outside the CDR3, is DAGVTQSPTHLIKTRGQQVTLRCSPISGHKSVSWYQQVLGQGPQFIFQYYEKEERGRGNFPDRFSARQFPNYSSELNVNALLLGDSALYLCASSLLTNEKLFFGSGTQLSVL.

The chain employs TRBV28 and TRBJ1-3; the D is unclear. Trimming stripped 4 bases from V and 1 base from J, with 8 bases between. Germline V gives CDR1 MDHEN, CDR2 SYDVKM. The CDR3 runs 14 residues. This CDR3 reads CASSSRISGNTIYF. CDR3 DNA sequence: TGTGCCAGCAGTTCGAGAATATCTGGAAACACCATATATTTT.

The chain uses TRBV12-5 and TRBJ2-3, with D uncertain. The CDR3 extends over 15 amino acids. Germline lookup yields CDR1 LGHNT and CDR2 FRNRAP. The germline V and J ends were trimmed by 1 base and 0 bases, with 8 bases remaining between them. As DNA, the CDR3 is TGTGCTAGTGGTTTGGGTTTGACTAGCACAGATACGCAGTATTTT. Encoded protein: CASGLGLTSTDTQYF.

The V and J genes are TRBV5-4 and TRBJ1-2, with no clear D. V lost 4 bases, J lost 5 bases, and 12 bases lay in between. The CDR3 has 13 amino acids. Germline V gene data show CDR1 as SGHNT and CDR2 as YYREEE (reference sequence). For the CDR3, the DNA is TGTGCCAGCAGCGCCGGTCATCGATATGGCTACACCTTC. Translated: CASSAGHRYGYTF.

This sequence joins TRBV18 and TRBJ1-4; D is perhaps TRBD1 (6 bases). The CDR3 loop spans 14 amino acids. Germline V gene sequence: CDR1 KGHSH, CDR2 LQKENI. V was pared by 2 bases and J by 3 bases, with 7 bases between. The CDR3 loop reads CASSPWGPNEKLFF. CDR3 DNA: TGTGCCAGCTCACCATGGGGGCCTAATGAAAAACTGTTTTTT.

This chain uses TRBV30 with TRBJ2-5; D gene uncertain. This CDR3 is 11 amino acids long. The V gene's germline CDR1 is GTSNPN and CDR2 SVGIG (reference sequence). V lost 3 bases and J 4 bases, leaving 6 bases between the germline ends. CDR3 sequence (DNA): TGTGCCTGGAGCCCGTCAGAGACCCAGTACTTC. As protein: CAWSPSETQYF.

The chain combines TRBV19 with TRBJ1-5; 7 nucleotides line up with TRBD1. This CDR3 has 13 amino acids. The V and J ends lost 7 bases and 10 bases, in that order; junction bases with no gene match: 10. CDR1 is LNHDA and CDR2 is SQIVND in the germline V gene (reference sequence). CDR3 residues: CASTGAQGRPQHF. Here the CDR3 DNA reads TGTGCCAGTACCGGCGCACAGGGGCGCCCCCAGCATTTT.

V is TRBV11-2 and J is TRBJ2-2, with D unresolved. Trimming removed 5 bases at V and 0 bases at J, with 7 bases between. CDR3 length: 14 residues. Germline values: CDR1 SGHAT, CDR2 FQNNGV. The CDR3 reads CASSLFANTGELFF. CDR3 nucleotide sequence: TGTGCCAGCAGCCTTTTCGCGAACACCGGGGAGCTGTTTTTT.

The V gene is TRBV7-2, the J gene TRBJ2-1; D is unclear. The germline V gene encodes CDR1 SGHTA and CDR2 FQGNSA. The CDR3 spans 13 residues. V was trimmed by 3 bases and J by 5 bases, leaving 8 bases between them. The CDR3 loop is CASSLGLNNEQFF. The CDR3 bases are TGTGCCAGCAGCTTGGGCCTAAACAATGAGCAGTTCTTC.

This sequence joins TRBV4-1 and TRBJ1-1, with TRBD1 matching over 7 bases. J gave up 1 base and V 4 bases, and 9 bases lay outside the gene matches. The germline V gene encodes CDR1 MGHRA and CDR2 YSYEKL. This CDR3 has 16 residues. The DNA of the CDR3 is TGCGCCAGCAGCCCCACAGGGGTTCTTCGGAACACTGAAGCTTTCTTT. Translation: CASSPTGVLRNTEAFF.

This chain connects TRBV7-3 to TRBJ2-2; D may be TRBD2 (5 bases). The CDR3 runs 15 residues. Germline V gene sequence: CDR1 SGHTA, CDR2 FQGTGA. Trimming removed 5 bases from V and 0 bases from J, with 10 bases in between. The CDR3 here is CASSPGLANTGELFF. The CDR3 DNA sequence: TGTGCCAGCAGCCCCGGACTGGCGAACACCGGGGAGCTGTTTTTT.

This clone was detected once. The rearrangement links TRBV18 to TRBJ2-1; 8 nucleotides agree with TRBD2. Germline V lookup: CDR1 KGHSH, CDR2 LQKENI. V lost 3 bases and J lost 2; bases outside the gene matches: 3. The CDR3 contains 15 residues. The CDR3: CASSPGLGTYNEQFF. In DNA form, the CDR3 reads TGTGCCAGCTCACCGGGACTAGGTACCTACAATGAGCAGTTCTTC.

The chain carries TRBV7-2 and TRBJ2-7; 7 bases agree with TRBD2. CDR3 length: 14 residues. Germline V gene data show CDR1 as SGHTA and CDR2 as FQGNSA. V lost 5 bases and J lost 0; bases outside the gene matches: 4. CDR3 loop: CASSRGGSSYEQYF. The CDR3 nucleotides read TGTGCCAGCAGCCGAGGCGGGAGCTCCTACGAGCAGTACTTC.

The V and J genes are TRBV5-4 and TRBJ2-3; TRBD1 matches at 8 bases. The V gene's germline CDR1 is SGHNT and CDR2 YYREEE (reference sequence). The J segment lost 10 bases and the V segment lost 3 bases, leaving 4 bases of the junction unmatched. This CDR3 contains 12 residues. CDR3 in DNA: TGTGCCAGCAGCTGGCGACAGGGGCCGCAGTATTTT. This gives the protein CASSWRQGPQYF.

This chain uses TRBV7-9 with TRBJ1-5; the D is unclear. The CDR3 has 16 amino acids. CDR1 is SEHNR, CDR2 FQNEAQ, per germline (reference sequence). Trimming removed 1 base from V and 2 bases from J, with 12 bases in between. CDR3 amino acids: CASSLGSSPGNQPQHF. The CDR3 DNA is TGTGCCAGCAGCTTAGGCAGTTCCCCAGGCAATCAGCCCCAGCATTTT.